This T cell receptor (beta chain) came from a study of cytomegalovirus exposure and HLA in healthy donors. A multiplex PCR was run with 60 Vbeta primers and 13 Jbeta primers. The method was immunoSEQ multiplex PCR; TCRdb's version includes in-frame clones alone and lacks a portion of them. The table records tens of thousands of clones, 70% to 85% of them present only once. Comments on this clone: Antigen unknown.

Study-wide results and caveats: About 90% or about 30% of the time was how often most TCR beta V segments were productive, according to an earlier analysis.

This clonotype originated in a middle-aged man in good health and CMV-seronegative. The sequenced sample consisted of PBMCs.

Here the CDR3 reads CASSLAGGTLNTEAFF. The CDR3 DNA follows: TGCGCCAGCAGCTTGGCCGGGGGGACCCTGAACACTGAAGCTTTCTTT. The chain carries TRBV5-1 and TRBJ1-1; D might be TRBD1 (5 bases). Germline V gene lookup returns CDR1 SGHRS and CDR2 YFSETQ. The CDR3 spans 16 residues. V dropped 0 bases and J dropped 0 bases, with 12 bases sitting between them. The full variable domain, in which reference TRBV5-1 and TRBJ1-1 provide the parts outside the CDR3, is KAGVTQTPRYLIKTRGQQVTLSCSPISGHRSVSWYQQTPGQGLQFLFEYFSETQRNKGNFPGRFSGRQFSNSRSEMNVSTLELGDSALYLCASSLAGGTLNTEAFFGQGTRLTVV.